These 29 T cell receptor beta chains originate from one sample sequenced in a study of OX40 agonist ivuxolimab in advanced cancers. Produced via immunoSEQ multiplex PCR; TCRdb's table is partial and in-frame only. The sample holds roughly 24,000 clones, approximately 85% seen once. The sample consisted of CD4+ or CD8+ T cells sorted from blood, taken in a trial of the OX40 agonist ivuxolimab. The receptor source for this set is an adult with an advanced solid tumor such as melanoma, head and neck, liver or kidney cancer.

The rearrangement joins TRBV27 to TRBJ2-5; D might be TRBD2 (5 bases). CDR3 length equals 13 residues. CDR1 is MNHEY, CDR2 SMNVEV, per germline (reference sequence). Between the trimmed V and J ends, which lost 4 bases and 2 bases, there was a span of 8 bases. The CDR3 nucleotides read TGTGCCAGCAGTTCCGGGATTCAAGAGACCCAGTACTTC. It encodes CASSSGIQETQYF.

The chain employs TRBV7-9 and TRBJ2-3, with D uncertain. V was clipped by 5 bases and J by 2 bases, with 11 bases between them. This CDR3 spans 14 amino acids. CDR1 is SEHNR and CDR2 is FQNEAQ in the germline V gene (reference sequence). CDR3 nucleotides: TGTGCCAGCAGCCCGCGCGACAACACAGATACGCAGTATTTT. Protein: CASSPRDNTDTQYF.

The chain carries TRBV6-5 and TRBJ2-1; 9 bases match TRBD2. CDR3 size: 15 residues. Germline V lookup: CDR1 MNHEY, CDR2 SVGAGI. J gave up 7 bases and V 10 bases, and 14 bases lay outside the gene matches. CDR3 coding DNA: TGTGCCACCCAGCGGGAGGATCTAATTGGGAATGAGCAGTTCTTC. This gives the protein CATQREDLIGNEQFF.

This chain uses TRBV28 with TRBJ2-1, with D hard to call. This CDR3 contains 13 residues. The V end was cut by 8 bases, the J end by 0 bases, with 8 bases between. The germline gives CDR1 MDHEN, CDR2 SYDVKM. DNA of the CDR3: TGTGCCAGCTCGTCTCGCTCCTACAATGAGCAGTTCTTC. Its protein is CASSSRSYNEQFF.

The J gene is TRBJ2-7, the V gene TRBV27, with 7 bases aligning to TRBD2. Germline CDR1 reads MNHEY; CDR2 reads SMNVEV (reference sequence). With 5 bases clipped from V and 2 bases from J, the junction kept 9 bases outside the gene matches. This CDR3 region has 15 residues. CDR3 sequence reads: CASSTGWGGAYEQYF. The CDR3 nucleotides are TGTGCCAGCAGTACCGGGTGGGGGGGTGCCTACGAGCAGTACTTC.

CDR3 DNA: TGTGCCATCAGCGGCTCGGGAGACAGCTATAACGAGCAGTACTTC. Translation gives CAISGSGDSYNEQYF. This chain connects TRBV10-3 to TRBJ2-7, with a weak D call TRBD2 (6 bases). Trimming cost V 6 bases and J 5 bases, with 20 bases left between them. Germline assignment: CDR1 ENHRY and CDR2 SYGVKD. The CDR3 extends over 15 amino acids.

The chain carries TRBV19 and TRBJ2-1; 10 bases match TRBD2. Germline CDR1 LNHDA, CDR2 SQIVND (reference sequence). V shed 8 bases and J 4 bases; nucleotides not matched to a gene: 11. This CDR3 is 16 amino acids long. The CDR3 DNA sequence: TGTGCCAGTCAGGGGACTAGCGAAGACCTATACAATGAGCAGTTCTTC. This codes for CASQGTSEDLYNEQFF.

The V call is TRBV27, the J call TRBJ2-5; possibly TRBD1 or TRBD2 for D (5 bases each). V lost 1 base, J lost 7 bases, and 19 bases lay in between. Looked up from germline, CDR1 is MNHEY and CDR2 is SMNVEV (reference sequence). The CDR3 runs 16 residues. The CDR3: CASSLFLGGGIVTQYF. For the CDR3, the DNA is TGTGCCAGCAGTTTATTTCTGGGTGGGGGAATCGTGACCCAGTACTTC.

The V and J genes are TRBV27 and TRBJ1-2; TRBD1 agrees at 7 bases. J was trimmed by 4 bases and V by 3 bases; bases with no gene match: 2. The V gene's germline CDR1 is MNHEY and CDR2 SMNVEV (reference sequence). This CDR3 comprises 13 residues. The CDR3 region is CASSFGDSYGYTF. In nucleotides, the CDR3 is TGTGCCAGCAGTTTTGGGGACAGCTATGGCTACACCTTC.

The chain employs TRBV11-2 and TRBJ1-2; TRBD1 is a possible D gene (6 bases). This CDR3 spans 14 amino acids. Germline lookup yields CDR1 SGHAT and CDR2 FQNNGV. The V end lost 3 bases, the J end lost 3 bases, and 11 bases lay between the germline ends. CDR3 DNA: TGTGCCAGCAGCTTCGCAGGGGAATACTATGGCTACACCTTC. This sequence encodes CASSFAGEYYGYTF.

This clone was found a few times. The genes are TRBV4-2 and TRBJ2-2; no firm D call. The CDR3 sequence is 15 residues long. Germline-derived CDR1 and CDR2 are LGHNA and YNFKEQ. The V gene lost 5 bases and the J gene lost 0 bases, with 10 bases spanning the gap. The CDR3 DNA sequence: TGTGCCAGCAGCTTGCAGCCTCCGAACACCGGGGAGCTGTTTTTT. Translating it yields CASSLQPPNTGELFF.

This clone was counted a single time. This chain connects TRBV15 to TRBJ1-2, with D perhaps TRBD1 (6 bases). The V gene's germline CDR1 is LNHNV and CDR2 YYDKDF (reference sequence). This CDR3 is 14 amino acids long. The V and J ends lost 3 bases and 2 bases respectively, with 10 bases between them. The CDR3 loop reads CATSSGQQNYGYTF. CDR3 in DNA: TGTGCCACCAGCAGCGGACAGCAGAACTATGGCTACACCTTC.

The gene calls are TRBV4-1 and TRBJ1-1, with TRBD1 matching over 7 bases. With V trimmed by 0 bases and J by 1 base, 11 bases remained unmatched. Germline assignment: CDR1 MGHRA and CDR2 YSYEKL. CDR3 length: 18 residues. The CDR3 is CASSQEVRQGPKNTEAFF. The CDR3 nucleotides read TGCGCCAGCAGCCAAGAAGTGAGACAGGGCCCAAAGAACACTGAAGCTTTCTTT.

The chain combines TRBV27 with TRBJ2-4; D possibly uses TRBD1 or TRBD2 (5 bases each). V was pared by 0 bases and J by 6 bases, with 9 bases between. Germline lookup yields CDR1 MNHEY and CDR2 SMNVEV (reference sequence). The CDR3 has 14 amino acids. The chain's CDR3 is CASSLSGTGNIQYF. In DNA form, the CDR3 reads TGTGCCAGCAGTTTATCAGGGACGGGAAACATTCAGTACTTC.

J is TRBJ2-1 and V is TRBV5-1; TRBD1 agrees at 8 bases. V lost 6 bases, J lost 8 bases, and 13 bases stayed unmatched. Germline V lookup: CDR1 SGHRS, CDR2 YFSETQ. This CDR3 has 15 amino acids. CDR3 amino acids: CASNSRTGPMDEQFF. The CDR3 region has the DNA TGCGCCAGCAATTCTCGGACAGGGCCCATGGATGAGCAGTTCTTC.

V and J are TRBV4-3 and TRBJ1-2, with TRBD1 as a possible D gene (5 bases). The germline gives CDR1 LGHNA, CDR2 YSLEER. Between the trimmed V and J ends, which lost 0 bases and 5 bases, there was a span of 19 bases. The CDR3 runs 17 residues. CDR3 in DNA: TGCGCCAGCAGCCAAGAGGGGACCCGGGACTTTTTGTATGGCTACACCTTC. Translation gives CASSQEGTRDFLYGYTF.

The J gene is TRBJ2-1, the V gene TRBV4-3, with TRBD1 as a possible D gene (5 bases). Deletions cut 0 bases from V and 8 bases from J, with 14 bases between. The CDR3 runs 15 residues. CDR1 and CDR2 from the germline V gene are LGHNA and YSLEER. The CDR3 DNA reads as TGCGCCAGCAGCCAAGATTCAGGGTTGACCTATGAGCAGTTCTTC. Translation gives CASSQDSGLTYEQFF.

The rearrangement links TRBV4-2 to TRBJ2-7, with D maybe TRBD1 (5 bases). Looked up from germline, CDR1 is LGHNA and CDR2 is YNFKEQ. Trimming took 4 bases from V and 3 from J, leaving 16 bases between them. The CDR3 totals 15 residues. CDR3 DNA: TGTGCCAGCAGCCCCCCCGGGCAGGGAAGCTACGAGCAGTACTTC. Translating it yields CASSPPGQGSYEQYF.

J is TRBJ2-7 and V is TRBV28, with 7 bases fitting TRBD2. CDR1 and CDR2 (germline): MDHEN, SYDVKM. The junction had 6 bases not matched to a gene; V was cut back by 3 bases and J by 1 base. This CDR3 has 15 residues. CDR3 loop: CASSFEIGRSYEQYF. DNA of the CDR3: TGTGCCAGCAGTTTCGAGATCGGGAGGTCCTACGAGCAGTACTTC.

The chain carries TRBV15 and TRBJ2-1, with D possibly TRBD2 on 6 matching bases. Trimming removed 3 bases from V and 1 base from J, with 7 bases in between. CDR1 is LNHNV, CDR2 YYDKDF, per germline (reference sequence). The CDR3 spans 14 residues. The CDR3 spells CATSRGGSYNEQFF. For the CDR3, the DNA is TGTGCCACCAGCAGGGGGGGATCCTACAATGAGCAGTTCTTC.

This clone was seen more than once but under ten times. For the CDR3, the DNA is TGTGCCAGTAGTATAGTGCCCGGGATCCCTGAAGCTTTCTTT. Residues: CASSIVPGIPEAFF. This chain joins TRBV19 and TRBJ1-1; D is unclear. Trimming pared 1 base from V and 6 bases from J, leaving 12 bases between. This CDR3 has 14 residues. Germline CDR1 is LNHDA and CDR2 is SQIVND (reference sequence).

The chain carries TRBV5-5 and TRBJ1-1, with 8 bases lining up with TRBD1. The CDR3 spans 14 residues. With V trimmed by 3 bases and J by 5 bases, 6 bases remained unmatched. Germline lookup yields CDR1 SGHKS and CDR2 YYEKEE (reference sequence). The CDR3 sequence is CASSWTGMETEAFF. In nucleotides, the CDR3 is TGTGCCAGCAGCTGGACAGGGATGGAAACTGAAGCTTTCTTT.

V is TRBV10-3 and J is TRBJ1-1; no clear D. The germline V and J ends were trimmed by 4 bases and 7 bases, with 10 bases remaining between them. Germline assignment: CDR1 ENHRY and CDR2 SYGVKD. CDR3 size: 12 residues. This chain's CDR3 is CAISGNADEAFF. The CDR3 nucleotides read TGTGCCATCAGTGGTAATGCAGATGAAGCTTTCTTT.

V is TRBV7-9 and J is TRBJ2-2; 8 bases map to TRBD1. The CDR3 loop spans 15 amino acids. CDR1 and CDR2 from the germline V gene are SEHNR and FQNEAQ (reference sequence). Trimming cost V 5 bases and J 1 base; bases outside gene matches: 3. The CDR3, as DNA: TGTGCCAGCAGCGCCGGGACAGGGAACACCGGGGAGCTGTTTTTT. Translating it yields CASSAGTGNTGELFF.

The CDR3 region has the DNA TGTGCCAGCAGCAGGGGCCCCTTTAATGAAAAACTGTTTTTT. It yields the protein CASSRGPFNEKLFF. The chain combines TRBV21-1 with TRBJ1-4; the DNA was not used to check the table's D call, TRBD1. TRBV21-1 is shown as a pseudogene. The CDR3 is 14 amino acids.

The chain combines TRBV18 with TRBJ2-7; D is perhaps TRBD1 (6 bases). The CDR3 sequence is 18 residues long. Trimming took off 0 bases at V and 0 bases at J, with 18 bases between the two ends. Germline V gene sequence: CDR1 KGHSH, CDR2 LQKENI. DNA for the CDR3: TGTGCCAGCTCACCACCCCCCACGACAGGCCTAAGCTCCTACGAGCAGTACTTC. This sequence encodes CASSPPPTTGLSSYEQYF.

The chain uses TRBV14 and TRBJ2-7; 9 bases agree with TRBD1. The V segment lost 4 bases and the J segment 0 bases; nucleotides outside the gene matches: 4. The CDR3 is 15 residues long. From germline, CDR1 is SGHDN and CDR2 FVKESK. CDR3 amino acids: CASSLTGGLSYEQYF. For the CDR3, the DNA is TGTGCCAGCAGCCTGACAGGGGGACTCTCCTACGAGCAGTACTTC.

This clone was picked up one time. V usage is TRBV4-1 and J usage is TRBJ2-7; D is possibly TRBD2 (5 bases). V lost 4 bases, J lost 6 bases, and 16 bases lay in between. Germline V lookup: CDR1 MGHRA, CDR2 YSYEKL. This CDR3 has 14 amino acids. CDR3 region: CASSRTDYLSEQYF. DNA for the CDR3: TGCGCCAGCAGCCGAACCGACTATCTCTCCGAGCAGTACTTC.

This chain joins TRBV6-4 and TRBJ2-2, with 10 bases fitting TRBD2. The length of the CDR3 is 14 residues. J lost 2 bases, V lost 11 bases, and 5 bases had no gene match. CDR1 is MRHNA, CDR2 SNTAGT, per germline. This chain's CDR3 is CARGLADNTGELFF. The CDR3 coding sequence is TGTGCCCGTGGACTAGCGGATAACACCGGGGAGCTGTTTTTT.